The following is a TCR beta chain sequence with its context. Among the donors, all were healthy bone marrow donors. V lost 4 bases and J lost 0, with 16 bases in between. The germline gives CDR1 MNHEY, CDR2 SMNVEV (reference sequence). The CDR3 is 17 amino acids. The PCR employed 60 Vbeta primers together with 13 Jbeta primers. Method: immunoSEQ multiplex PCR; TCRdb's copy keeps in-frame clones and lacks some. The sample contains about 110,000 clones, around 73% of which appear only once. The data belong to a study of cytomegalovirus exposure and HLA in healthy donors. Sequencing input: PBMCs. The V and J genes are TRBV27 and TRBJ2-1; D ambiguous. This receptor was taken from a man under 40 in good health and CMV-seronegative. CDR3 amino acids: CASSSPVATSSYNEQFF. The DNA of the CDR3 is TGTGCCAGCAGTTCCCCCGTTGCCACGAGCTCCTACAATGAGCAGTTCTTC.